This T cell receptor (beta chain) was documented in a study of identical twins. Trimming took 1 base from V and 4 from J, leaving 7 bases between them. Germline-derived CDR1 and CDR2 are MNHNY and SVGAGI (reference sequence). This CDR3 contains 13 residues. TCRdb recomputed calls from the 5' RACE reads with MiXCR, one row per CDR3 protein. The sample holds around 550,000 distinct CDR3 sequences, roughly 15% seen once. The same sample was also used in a study of yellow fever vaccine responses in identical twins.

The chain joins TRBV6-6 to TRBJ2-5; D is undetermined. This clonotype was obtained from a woman aged 18-30 years in good health. Sample: CD4+ T cells sorted from blood. CDR3 protein: CASSYYETETQYF. CDR3 bases: TGTGCCAGCAGTTACTACGAGACAGAGACCCAGTACTTC.